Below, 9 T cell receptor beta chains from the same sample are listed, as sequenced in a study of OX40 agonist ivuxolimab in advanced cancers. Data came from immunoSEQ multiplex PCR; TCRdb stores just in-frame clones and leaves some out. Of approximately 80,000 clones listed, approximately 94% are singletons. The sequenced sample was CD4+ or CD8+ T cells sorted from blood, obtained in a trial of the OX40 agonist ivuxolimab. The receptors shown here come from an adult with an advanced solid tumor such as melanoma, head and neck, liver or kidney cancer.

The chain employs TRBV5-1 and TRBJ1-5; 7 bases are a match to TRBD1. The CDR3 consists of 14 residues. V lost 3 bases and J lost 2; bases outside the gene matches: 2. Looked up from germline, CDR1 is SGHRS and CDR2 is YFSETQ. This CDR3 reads CASSSTGRNQPQHF. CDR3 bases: TGCGCCAGCAGCTCGACAGGGCGCAATCAGCCCCAGCATTTT.

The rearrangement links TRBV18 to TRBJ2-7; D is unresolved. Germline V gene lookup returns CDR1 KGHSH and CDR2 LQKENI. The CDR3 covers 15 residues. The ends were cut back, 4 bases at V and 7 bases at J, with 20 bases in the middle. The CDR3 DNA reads TGTGCCAGCTCACTCCCCGGGCTCCTCTCAGAGGAGCAGTACTTC. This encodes CASSLPGLLSEEQYF.

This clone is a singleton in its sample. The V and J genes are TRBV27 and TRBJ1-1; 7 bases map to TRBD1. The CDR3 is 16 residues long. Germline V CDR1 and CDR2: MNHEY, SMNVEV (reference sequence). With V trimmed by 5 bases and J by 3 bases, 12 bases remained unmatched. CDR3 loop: CASSPSTGASDTEAFF. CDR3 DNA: TGTGCCAGCAGTCCCTCCACAGGGGCCTCGGACACTGAAGCTTTCTTT.

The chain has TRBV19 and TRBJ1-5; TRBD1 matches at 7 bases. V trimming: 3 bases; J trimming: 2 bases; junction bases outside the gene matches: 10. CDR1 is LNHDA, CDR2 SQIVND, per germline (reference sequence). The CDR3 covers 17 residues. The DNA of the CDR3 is TGTGCCAGTAGTATGGGCTCTAGACAGGGCGGCAATCAGCCCCAGCATTTT. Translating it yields CASSMGSRQGGNQPQHF.

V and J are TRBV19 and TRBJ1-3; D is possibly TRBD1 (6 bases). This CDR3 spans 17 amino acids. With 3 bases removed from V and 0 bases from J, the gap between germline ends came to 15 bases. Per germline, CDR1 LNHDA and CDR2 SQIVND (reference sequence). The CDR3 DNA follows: TGTGCCAGTAGTATCCTGACGGGGGCCCTCTCTGGAAACACCATATATTTT. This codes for CASSILTGALSGNTIYF.

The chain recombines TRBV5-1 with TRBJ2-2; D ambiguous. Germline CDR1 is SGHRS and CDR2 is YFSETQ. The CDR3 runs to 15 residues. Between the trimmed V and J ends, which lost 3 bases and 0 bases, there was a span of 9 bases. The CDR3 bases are TGCGCCAGCAGCTCCAGACATACGAACACCGGGGAGCTGTTTTTT. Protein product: CASSSRHTNTGELFF.

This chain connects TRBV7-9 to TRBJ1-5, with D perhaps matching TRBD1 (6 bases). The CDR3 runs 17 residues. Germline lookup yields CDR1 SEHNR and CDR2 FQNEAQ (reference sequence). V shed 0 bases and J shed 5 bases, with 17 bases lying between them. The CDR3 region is CASSLAQGGEEDQPQHF. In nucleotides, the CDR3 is TGTGCCAGCAGCTTAGCGCAAGGGGGAGAGGAGGATCAGCCCCAGCATTTT.

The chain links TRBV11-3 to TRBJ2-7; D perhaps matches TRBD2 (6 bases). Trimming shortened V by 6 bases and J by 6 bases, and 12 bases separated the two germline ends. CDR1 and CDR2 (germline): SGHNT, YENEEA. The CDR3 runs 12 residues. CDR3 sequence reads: CASRSSGGEQYF. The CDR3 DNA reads TGTGCCAGCAGATCCTCCGGGGGCGAGCAGTACTTC.

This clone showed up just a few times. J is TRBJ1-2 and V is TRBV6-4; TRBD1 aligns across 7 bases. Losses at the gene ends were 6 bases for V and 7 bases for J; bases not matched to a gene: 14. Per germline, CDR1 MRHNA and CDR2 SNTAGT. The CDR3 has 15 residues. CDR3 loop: CASSPRMTGKGGYTF. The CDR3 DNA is TGTGCCAGCAGCCCGAGGATGACAGGGAAAGGTGGCTACACCTTC.